This note documents a single T cell receptor beta chain sequence. Its antigen remains unknown. The study tagged each TCR cDNA molecule with a unique molecular identifier. Each CDR3 protein is one row after TCRdb ran MiXCR on the 5' RACE reads. The table has over 50,000 distinct CDR3 sequences, nearly 6.5% seen once. This entry belongs to a study of spatial heterogeneity in lung cancer. Across the study: Compared with alpha-chain sequences, beta-chain sequences were consistently detected in greater numbers. Whole-study findings and limits: Follow-up blood showed ubiquitous expanded tumor TCRs less than blood at resection did.

The CDR3 covers 13 residues. Germline V gene sequence: CDR1 MGHDK, CDR2 SYGVNS. V was trimmed by 2 bases and J by 2 bases, leaving 4 bases between them. Time point meaning: sample taken at primary tumor resection. TCRs were sequenced from unsorted whole RNA of tumor, nontumor lung or PBMC. The clonotype comes from a female donor with early-stage non-small cell lung cancer. Sequencing used PBMCs, obtained at surgery. V is TRBV25-1 and J is TRBJ1-5, with D hard to call. The CDR3: CASSEQGNQPQHF. CDR3 DNA: TGTGCCAGCAGTGAACAGGGCAATCAGCCCCAGCATTTT.